The 3 T cell receptor beta chains given below trace back to one sample, sequenced in a study of blood T cell repertoires in COVID-19. Assay: immunoSEQ multiplex PCR; the TCRdb copy retains only in-frame clones and omits some. The sample records under 300,000 clones, almost 85% being singletons. Sample: PBMCs or T cells enriched from blood (not recorded which). Receptor source: a man in his forties or fifties who had recovered from COVID-19.

This rearrangement joins TRBV7-8 to TRBJ1-5; 12 nucleotides line up with TRBD1. V shed 5 bases, J shed 6 bases, and the junction held 8 bases outside the gene matches. Germline V gene data show CDR1 as SGHVS and CDR2 as FQNEAQ. There are 16 residues in the CDR3. The CDR3 is CASSPRGQGAAQPQHF. Written as DNA, the CDR3 is TGTGCCAGCAGCCCAAGGGGACAGGGGGCGGCTCAGCCCCAGCATTTT.

The chain joins TRBV4-3 to TRBJ1-2; tentatively, D is TRBD1 (5 bases). The CDR3 is made up of 16 amino acids. Trimming took 4 bases from V and 4 from J, leaving 19 bases between them. Germline lookup yields CDR1 LGHNA and CDR2 YSLEER. The CDR3 coding sequence is TGCGCCAGCAGCCCTTACGCCGACAGCTCTACCTATGGCTACACCTTC. It encodes CASSPYADSSTYGYTF.

The chain combines TRBV23-1 with TRBJ2-3; unclear D gene. TRBV23-1 is assigned to the ORF class and has an uncertain function. CDR3 length: 10 residues. V lost 1 base to trimming and J lost 13 bases, with 6 bases between them. The CDR3 here is CASSQLSEYF. In nucleotides, the CDR3 is TGCGCCAGCAGTCAATTGTCAGAGTATTTT.